This T cell receptor (beta chain) was recorded in a study of cytomegalovirus exposure and HLA in healthy donors. Turning to the study itself: Early release data held 85 million to 95 million unique TCRs from HLA-typed donors. Overall study results and limits: TCR beta chain V- and J-gene trimming was linked, in a later analysis, to a missense variant in DCLRE1C.

Regarding this clone: Its cognate antigen is unknown.

PCR employed 60 Vbeta and 13 Jbeta primers. Generated by immunoSEQ multiplex PCR, the TCRdb table keeps only in-frame clones and is missing some. This table has about 150,000 clones, less than 80% appearing once. This clonotype was obtained from a female donor in good health and CMV-seropositive. The sequencing sample was made of PBMCs.

In nucleotides, the CDR3 is TGTGCCAGCAGGGCCGGGACAGGGAGGAACACTGAAGCTTTCTTT. Amino acid sequence: CASRAGTGRNTEAFF. V and J are TRBV6-5 and TRBJ1-1; TRBD1 matches at 9 bases. The CDR3 length is 15 residues. Trimming cost V 6 bases and J 1 base; bases outside gene matches: 6. In germline, CDR1 is MNHEY, CDR2 SVGAGI.